This T cell receptor (beta chain) was profiled in a study of graft-versus-host responses after intestinal transplantation (dated by TCRdb to the early 2020s). Regarding the study in general: The transplants that recipients received were multivisceral, liver-intestinal, or isolated intestinal. All recipients received anti-thymocyte globulin induction followed by maintenance tacrolimus and steroids for 3 to 4 years. Graft-versus-host and host-versus-graft alloreactive T cell clones were tracked in the graft, circulation and bone marrow after intestinal transplantation using bulk TCR-beta CDR3 sequencing. To identify alloreactive clones, pre-transplant mixed lymphocyte reaction products were sequenced and compared with unstimulated pre-transplant donor and recipient T cells. The cohort enrolled about two dozen intestinal transplant recipients including one retransplant, and a few patients lacking pretransplant specimens were excluded. Donor T cell macrochimerism was defined as a peak of at least 4% donor T cells among recipient peripheral blood mononuclear cells. Rather than being sequenced by the commercial service, samples from three later patients were sequenced in-house on an Illumina MiSeq and processed with MiXCR. The paper as a whole reports these results and caveats: Peak levels of circulating GvH clones were associated with declines in HvG clones early after transplant. The conclusions were limited by the relatively low number and heterogeneity of the intestinal transplant patients. In patients with donor T cell macrochimerism, the allografts had high GvH to HvG T cell clonal ratios. GvH clones turned up in recipient bone marrow, with some appearing earlier in ileal mucosa or blood, a pattern consistent with an intestinal mucosal origin.

In regard to this clone: No cognate antigen has been identified for it. Base qualities are missing; no much larger clone stands one base away.

Unmatched junction bases come to 3, with V trimmed by 4 bases and J by 0 bases. CDR1 and CDR2 (SGHDT, YYEEEE) derive from the germline V gene. Inclusive of the bounding cysteine and phenylalanine, the CDR3 is 14 residues long. CDR3 DNA is the only sequence kept; it has 42 bases, read in frame from the first base. To isolate intraepithelial and lamina propria lymphocytes from graft specimens, dithiothreitol, EDTA incubations and collagenase D digestion were used. Serial intestinal graft biopsy specimens collected up to 600 days after transplant underwent bulk TCR-beta sequencing. Libraries came from the immunoSEQ multiplex PCR assay. For most patients, high-throughput TCR-beta CDR3 sequencing of genomic DNA was performed by Adaptive Biotechnologies. The paper's processing steps were these. Adaptive's ImmunoSEQ software was the source of the TCR sequencing data for about 17 patients, while a few other patients were processed with MiXCR and VDJtools. CDR3 nucleotide sequences shared between donor and recipient were removed because their origin could not be assigned. Alloreactive clones required at least 2-fold expansion over unstimulated cells and minimum CFSE-low frequency of 0.002% (template counts) or 0.001% (read counts). Clones detected in sequenced pre-transplant spleen, lymph node, or MLR CFSE-low populations of the donor or recipient were defined as mappable. The cumulative frequency of alloreactive clones was calculated as a percentage of all sequences, weighted by copy number. TCRdb provides this immuneACCESS table in a form limited to in-frame rearrangements. Some clones are lacking; in checked studies, under half of them reflect an unresolved V gene, and why the rest are absent is not known. The DNA gave D and trimming, while V, J and clone size come from that table. This sample is represented by about 29,000 clones; around 83% of them were singletons. Of the sample, approximately 2.8% is held by the ten largest clones.

This TCR was recovered from a human patient who received an intestinal transplant, so some T cells may come from the graft donor. The rearrangement combines TRBV5-6 with TRBJ2-7; the junction holds 8 bases that match TRBD1. The material sequenced was ileum tissue, taken 98 days after intestinal transplantation. The CDR3 sequence is CASSRTGSSYEQYF. At the DNA level, the sequence is TGTGCCAGCAGCCGGACAGGGAGCTCCTACGAGCAGTACTTC.